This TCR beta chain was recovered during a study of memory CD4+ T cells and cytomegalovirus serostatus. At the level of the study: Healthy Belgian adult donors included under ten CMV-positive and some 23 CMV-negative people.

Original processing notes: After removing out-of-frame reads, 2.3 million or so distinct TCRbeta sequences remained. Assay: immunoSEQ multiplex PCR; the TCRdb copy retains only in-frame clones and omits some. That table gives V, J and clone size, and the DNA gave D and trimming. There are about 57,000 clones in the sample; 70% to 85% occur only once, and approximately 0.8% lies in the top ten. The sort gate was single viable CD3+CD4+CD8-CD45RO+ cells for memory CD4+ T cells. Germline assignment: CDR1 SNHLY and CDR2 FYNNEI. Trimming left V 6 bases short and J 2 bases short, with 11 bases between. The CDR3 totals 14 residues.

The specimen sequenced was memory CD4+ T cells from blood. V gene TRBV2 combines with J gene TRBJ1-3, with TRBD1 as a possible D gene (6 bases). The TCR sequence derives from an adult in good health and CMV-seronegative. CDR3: CASRDRTAGNTIYF. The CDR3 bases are TGTGCCAGCAGGGACCGGACAGCTGGAAACACCATATATTTT.